This TCR beta chain derives from a study of molecular identifiers for immune sequencing clone quantification. The CDR3 runs 13 residues. Trimming removed 2 bases at V and 5 bases at J, with 9 bases between. Researchers sorted naive CD8 T cells as cells that were CD8+CD4-CCR7+CD45RA+. In preparing bulk TCR libraries, previously described methods and listed TCR primers were used. One entry per CDR3 protein results from TCRdb running MiXCR on the PCR reads. The data contain about 320,000 distinct CDR3 sequences, 24% of them seen just once; the ten biggest clones take up 0.65% to 0.75%. This TCR came from a human donor in good health. Some libraries in this study had Jurkat cell RNA spiked in. The sample comprised naive CD8+ T cells from blood, with Jurkat cell RNA spiked in. Subset in this sample: FACS-sorted CD8+CD4-CCR7+CD45RA+ naive T cells. The chain couples TRBV12-3 or TRBV12-4 to TRBJ2-5; D gene uncertain. The CDR3 sequence is CASSLRVLETQYF. The CDR3 nucleotides read TGTGCCAGCAGTTTAAGGGTTTTGGAGACCCAGTACTTC.